These T cell receptor beta chains were read from a single sample in a study of cytomegalovirus exposure and HLA in healthy donors. Produced via immunoSEQ multiplex PCR; TCRdb's table is partial and in-frame only. The repertoire holds about 120,000 clones, approximately 76% seen once, with about 16% in the top ten. What was sequenced was PBMCs. The source of these receptors is a man aged 50 or older in good health and CMV-seropositive. Each CDR3 is given with its conserved first and last residue. D genes are given only for firm matches. The size entry is marked missing in some rows and otherwise reads once, few, many or a size class.

TRBJ1-2	TRBD1	.	TRBV15	TGTGCCACCAGCAGACTGGACAGGGAGAGTGGGGGGGACTATGGCTACACCTTC	CATSRLDRESGGDYGYTF
TRBJ2-2	.	.	TRBV5-4	TGTGCCAGCAGCTTCGCAAGGGGCGCGAACACCGGGGAGCTGTTTTTT	CASSFARGANTGELFF
TRBJ2-2	TRBD1	.	TRBV5-1	TGCGCCAGCAGCTTGGCCCCGGGACAGGGATCGGCCGGGGAGCTGTTTTTT	CASSLAPGQGSAGELFF
TRBJ2-7	.	once	TRBV6-1	TGTGCCAGCAGATGGCAGCTAGACTCCTACGAGCAGTACTTC	CASRWQLDSYEQYF
TRBJ1-2	.	.	TRBV7-2	TGTGCCAGCAGCCTTAGCGGGTGGGATGGCTACACCTTC	CASSLSGWDGYTF
TRBJ2-3	.	.	TRBV5-1	TGCGCCAGCAGCTTGAATGGCGGGAGCACAGATACGCAGTATTTT	CASSLNGGSTDTQYF
TRBJ1-5	.	.	TRBV28	TGTGCCAGCAGACTCCAAAACGGGGGGCAGCCCCAGCATTTT	CASRLQNGGQPQHF
TRBJ2-1	TRBD1	.	TRBV5-4	TGTGCCAGCAGTTCTGGGGGACAGGGACACAATGAGCAGTTCTTC	CASSSGGQGHNEQFF
TRBJ1-2	TRBD1	.	TRBV19	TGTGCCAGTAGGACAACCAGGGGGCGGAGTGGCTACACCTTC	CASRTTRGRSGYTF
TRBJ2-3	TRBD2	.	TRBV5-1	TGCGCCAGCAGCCCTGGGACTAGCGGGGGCTTCACAGATACGCAGTATTTT	CASSPGTSGGFTDTQYF
TRBJ1-5	TRBD1	.	TRBV19	TGTGCCAGTAGTATAGGACAGGGTACGAATCAGCCCCAGCATTTT	CASSIGQGTNQPQHF
TRBJ2-2	TRBD2	.	TRBV29-1	TGCAGCGTTGAAGTGGCTAGCGGGAGGGTAAACACCGGGGAGCTGTTTTTT	CSVEVASGRVNTGELFF
TRBJ2-2	.	.	TRBV5-4	TGTGCCAGCAGCTTGGCCAGAGGGAACACCGGGGAGCTGTTTTTT	CASSLARGNTGELFF
TRBJ2-7	.	once	TRBV4-1	TGCGCCAGCAGCCGGGGAGGAGGGGCGAACTCCTACGAGCAGTACTTC	CASSRGGGANSYEQYF
TRBJ1-5	TRBD1	.	TRBV11-3	TGTGCCAGCAGTCGCACAGGGGAGCCCCAGCATTTT	CASSRTGEPQHF
TRBJ2-7	TRBD1	.	TRBV7-9	TGTTCCAGCAGCCCCCCGGACAGGCACCACGAGCAGTACTTC	CSSSPPDRHHEQYF
TRBJ1-2	.	few	TRBV7-2	TGTGCCAGCAGCCCCCAGGGGTACTATGGCTACACCTTC	CASSPQGYYGYTF
TRBJ1-1	TRBD1	.	TRBV19	TGTGCCAGTAGTAGGGACAGACCAAACACTGAAGCTTTCTTT	CASSRDRPNTEAFF
TRBJ2-3	TRBD2	.	TRBV5-1	TGCGCCAGCAAGGGAGGCGGGGGGGCGTCAGATACGCAGTATTTT	CASKGGGGASDTQYF
TRBJ2-3	TRBD2	few	TRBV5-1	TGCGCCAGCAGCCCGACTAGCGGGAGTACAGATACGCAGTATTTT	CASSPTSGSTDTQYF
TRBJ2-1	TRBD2	.	TRBV15	TGTGCCACCCGTTCGACTAGCGATGCGGAGCAGTTCTTC	CATRSTSDAEQFF
TRBJ2-3	.	.	TRBV5-1	TGCGCCAGCAGCTTGAAGGCTAGCCGCACAGATACGCAGTATTTT	CASSLKASRTDTQYF
TRBJ2-7	.	.	TRBV19	TGTGCCAGTAGTATGGGCAGGGCCTACGAGCAGTACTTC	CASSMGRAYEQYF
TRBJ2-5	.	.	TRBV7-9	TGTGCCAGCAGCACAGGGGAGACCCAGTACTTC	CASSTGETQYF
TRBJ2-1	TRBD2	.	TRBV18	TGTGCCAGCTCACCAATACTAGCGGGAGCCTACAATGAGCAGTTCTTC	CASSPILAGAYNEQFF
TRBJ2-1	.	once	TRBV11-3	TGTGCCAGCAGCCGGGGAAATGAGCAGTTCTTC	CASSRGNEQFF
TRBJ2-1	TRBD1	.	TRBV2	TGTGCCAGAGACTTAGACAGGGCCAACAATGAGCAGTTCTTC	CARDLDRANNEQFF
TRBJ1-5	.	once	TRBV19	TGTGCCAGTAGTATGAGTAGCTATCAGCCCCAGCATTTT	CASSMSSYQPQHF
TRBJ2-1	.	.	TRBV29-1	TGCAGCGTTGCTGTAGCAAGAAGTTTAATCGGCAATGAGCAGTTCTTC	CSVAVARSLIGNEQFF
TRBJ2-3	.	.	TRBV28	TGTGCCAGCAGAGGAGCGGGCCACAGCACAGATACGCAGTATTTT	CASRGAGHSTDTQYF
TRBJ2-7	TRBD2	once	TRBV9	TGTGCCAGCAGCGAGGGGCTAGCGGGGACCTACGAGCAGTACTTC	CASSEGLAGTYEQYF
TRBJ2-7	TRBD1	few	TRBV7-2	TGTGCCAGCAGTAGTCCGGACAGGGGAAATTACGAGCAGTACTTC	CASSSPDRGNYEQYF
TRBJ2-2	.	.	TRBV5-6	TGTGCCAGCAGCTTGTATCTACCGACAGTCGTGTTCGGCGGGGAGCTGTTTTTT	CASSLYLPTVVFGGELFF
TRBJ1-1	.	.	TRBV5-4	TGTGCCAGCAGCTTGGATGCAGGGGAAACTGAAGCTTTCTTT	CASSLDAGETEAFF
TRBJ2-1	.	.	TRBV7-6	TGTGCCAGCAGCTTAGTCGGGAGCGGTGAGCAGTTCTTC	CASSLVGSGEQFF
TRBJ1-1	.	.	TRBV9	TGTGCCAGCAGCCCTACCGGGGGGGTCGGCACTGAAGCTTTCTTT	CASSPTGGVGTEAFF
TRBJ2-1	.	.	TRBV4-3	TGCGCCAGCAGCCTCCACGTCCAAACCCCTAGCGCCGACTACAATGAGCAGTTCTTC	CASSLHVQTPSADYNEQFF
TRBJ1-2	TRBD1	once	TRBV4-1	TGCGCCAGCAGCCAAGAAAGAGAGGGGGCGAAAGGGGGCTACACCTTC	CASSQEREGAKGGYTF
TRBJ2-1	.	.	TRBV7-9	TGTGCCAGCAGCTTAGCGGAGTCATACAATGAGCAGTTCTTC	CASSLAESYNEQFF
TRBJ1-1	.	.	TRBV7-8	TGTGCCAGCAGCTTAGCCCCAGGGATGAACACTGAAGCTTTCTTT	CASSLAPGMNTEAFF
TRBJ2-4	TRBD1	.	TRBV5-4	TGTGCCAGCAGCCCCCCGTCGGGACAGGGGGAGGAAAACATTCAGTACTTC	CASSPPSGQGEENIQYF
TRBJ2-6	.	.	TRBV19	TGTGCCAGTAGTATCGTCCCGGGTCCTGGGGCCAACGTCCTGACTTTC	CASSIVPGPGANVLTF
TRBJ2-3	TRBD1	once	TRBV19	TGTGCCAGTAGATCTGGGGGGACAGGGGAAGATACGCAGTATTTT	CASRSGGTGEDTQYF
TRBJ2-5	TRBD2	.	TRBV7-9	TGTGCCAGCACCTCATCTAGCGGCCGACGGTGGGAGACCCAGTACTTC	CASTSSSGRRWETQYF
TRBJ2-1	.	.	TRBV29-1	TGCAGCGTTGGGCGGACACGGAACAATGAGCAGTTCTTC	CSVGRTRNNEQFF
TRBJ2-7	.	.	TRBV6-1	TGTGCCAGCAGACCCGGGCCTGTGGGGCCCTACGAGCAGTACTTC	CASRPGPVGPYEQYF
TRBJ2-1	TRBD2	.	TRBV27	TGTGCCAGCAGTTTGTCCTCCGGGACTAGCTCCTACAATGAGCAGTTCTTC	CASSLSSGTSSYNEQFF
TRBJ2-5	.	few	TRBV18	TGTGCCAGCTCACCAGTGGTTGAACCGAGAGAAACCCAGTACTTC	CASSPVVEPRETQYF
TRBJ2-7	.	.	TRBV4-3	TGCGCCAGCAGCCAAACCAGGGGGTGGGGAGGCCCTCTTTACGAGCAGTACTTC	CASSQTRGWGGPLYEQYF
TRBJ2-1	TRBD2	.	TRBV18	TGTGCCAGCTCACCGCCTAGCGGGAGGACCTACAATGAGCAGTTCTTC	CASSPPSGRTYNEQFF
TRBJ1-5	.	.	TRBV11-2	TGTGCCAGCAGCTTAGCCCTAGGGGGTGGCCAGCCCCAGCATTTT	CASSLALGGGQPQHF
TRBJ1-2	.	.	TRBV27	TGTGCCAGCAGGAGGGAGGGTGAGGTATCGGGCGGCTACACCTTC	CASRREGEVSGGYTF
TRBJ2-3	TRBD2	.	TRBV11-1	TGTGCCAGCAGCGCCGGGGTGACTAGCGGAGGGGGAGATACGCAGTATTTT	CASSAGVTSGGGDTQYF
TRBJ2-5	.	.	TRBV6-5	TGTGCCAGCAGTGCCTCTCAGGGTGACCAAGAGACCCAGTACTTC	CASSASQGDQETQYF
TRBJ1-2	.	.	TRBV28	TGTGCCAGCACGGGAGGTCTATATGGCTACACCTTC	CASTGGLYGYTF